One sample yielded the 19 T cell receptor beta chains listed below, sequenced in a study of CD8 T cells in ankylosing spondylitis (TCRdb year 2017). The library was built by means of 5' RACE. TCRdb lists the instrument as Illumina HiSeq 2500. The raw public reads went through TCRdb reprocessing: fastp at Q25, MiXCR clone calling, in-frame beta chains kept. Every entry covers one CDR3 protein and lists the most common genes and DNA from its rows. Recorded for this sample are 670,000 or so distinct CDR3 sequences; around 17% of them occurred a single time. The ten largest make up about 19% of the sample. General findings and caveats noted by the study authors: A TCR beta motif made up of about eight highly homologous amino acid variants appeared to be characteristic of blood from ankylosing spondylitis patients.

No antigen has been identified for these receptors. Sequenced sample: blood, either unsorted or a sorted T cell fraction (not recorded which). These receptors were obtained from a male donor with ankylosing spondylitis.

This chain links TRBV12-3 or TRBV12-4 with TRBJ2-5; D gene ambiguous. Trimming removed 5 bases at V and 2 bases at J, with 12 bases between. CDR3 length equals 14 residues. The CDR3 sequence: CASSRAGAQETQYF. Here the CDR3 DNA reads TGTGCCAGCAGTCGAGCAGGCGCTCAAGAGACCCAGTACTTC.

The sample holds a few counts of this clonotype. This chain uses TRBV12-3 or TRBV12-4 with TRBJ2-3; D gene unclear. V dropped 1 base and J dropped 1 base, with 12 bases sitting between them. The CDR3 totals 16 residues. The CDR3 is CASSLGPLGGTDTQYF. CDR3 in DNA: TGTGCCAGCAGTTTAGGCCCTCTTGGGGGCACAGATACGCAGTATTTT.

Notes on this clonotype: This may be a read error: a much more frequent sequence differs by one nucleotide. The rearrangement links TRBV29-1 to TRBJ1-1; D call uncertain. Germline CDR1 is SQVTM and CDR2 is ANQGSEA. V was trimmed by 4 bases and J by 11 bases, leaving 14 bases between them. CDR3 size: 11 residues. Here the CDR3 reads CSVVTRRQAFF. The CDR3, as DNA: TGCAGCGTTGTAACAAGGCGTCAGGCTTTCTTT.

This clonotype has at least ten counts. The J gene is TRBJ2-7, the V gene TRBV20-1; TRBD2 is a possible D gene (6 bases). Germline V gene lookup returns CDR1 DFQATT and CDR2 SNEGSKA (reference sequence). This CDR3 contains 15 residues. V was clipped by 0 bases and J by 0 bases, with 12 bases between them. For the CDR3, the DNA is TGCAGTGCTAGAGATCTCCGGGGGAGCTCCTACGAGCAGTACTTC. Its protein product is CSARDLRGSSYEQYF.

This clonotype was seen at least ten times. The chain joins TRBV18 to TRBJ2-7, with 8 positions matching TRBD1. The CDR3 totals 14 residues. Germline values: CDR1 KGHSH, CDR2 LQKENI. V shed 3 bases and J 3 bases; nucleotides not matched to a gene: 4. The CDR3, as DNA: TGTGCCAGCTCACCGGGGACAGGCAACTACGAGCAGTACTTC. Protein product: CASSPGTGNYEQYF.

The rearrangement links TRBV29-1 to TRBJ2-7; 10 nucleotides line up with TRBD2. Looked up from germline, CDR1 is SQVTM and CDR2 is ANQGSEA. This CDR3 contains 12 residues. The V gene end was trimmed by 5 bases and the J gene end by 4 bases; junction bases not matched to a gene: 2. The CDR3 loop reads CSVTSGIYEQYF. In DNA, the CDR3 is TGCAGCGTTACTAGCGGGATATACGAGCAGTACTTC.

This chain connects TRBV7-2 to TRBJ1-4, with D tentatively TRBD1 (5 bases). CDR1 and CDR2 (germline): SGHTA, FQGNSA. The CDR3 runs 15 residues. The V end was cut by 5 bases, the J end by 4 bases, with 14 bases between. In DNA, the CDR3 is TGTGCCAGCAGCGGGACCCTTCACTTTAATGAAAAACTGTTTTTT. Protein product: CASSGTLHFNEKLFF.

V and J are TRBV18 and TRBJ1-6; D call uncertain. Trimming stripped 3 bases from V and 5 bases from J, with 8 bases between. The CDR3 sequence is 14 residues long. Per the germline V gene, CDR1 is KGHSH and CDR2 is LQKENI. DNA of the CDR3: TGTGCCAGCTCACCCCGGGATGATAATTCACCCCTCCACTTT. It is translated as CASSPRDDNSPLHF. Full variable domain (outside the CDR3, taken from reference TRBV18 and TRBJ1-6): NAGVMQNPRHLVRRRGQEARLRCSPMKGHSHVYWYRQLPEEGLKFMVYLQKENIIDESGMPKERFSAEFPKEGPSILRIQQVVRGDSAAYFCASSPRDDNSPLHFGNGTRLTVT.

The chain recombines TRBV15 with TRBJ1-1; D is uncertain. The CDR3 contains 13 residues. The ends were cut back, 3 bases at V and 3 bases at J, with 8 bases in the middle. Germline-derived CDR1 and CDR2 are LNHNV and YYDKDF (reference sequence). The CDR3 DNA sequence: TGTGCCACCAGCAGGGATCGGGACACTGAAGCTTTCTTT. Its protein is CATSRDRDTEAFF. Looking up the rest from reference TRBV15 and TRBJ1-1 gives the full variable domain: DAMVIQNPRYQVTQFGKPVTLSCSQTLNHNVMYWYQQKSSQAPKLLFHYYDKDFNNEADTPDNFQSRRPNTSFCFLDIRSPGLGDTAMYLCATSRDRDTEAFFGQGTRLTVV.

The J gene is TRBJ2-7, the V gene TRBV29-1, with TRBD2 matching over 9 bases. The length of the CDR3 is 11 residues. CDR1 and CDR2 from the germline V gene are SQVTM and ANQGSEA. J lost 7 bases, V lost 7 bases, and 5 bases had no gene match. The chain's CDR3 is CSAGGGGEQYF. Written as DNA, the CDR3 is TGCAGCGCCGGCGGGGGGGGAGAGCAGTACTTC.

This clonotype occurred many times. The chain couples TRBV29-1 to TRBJ2-5; D unclear. V lost 3 bases to trimming and J lost 5 bases, with 16 bases between them. Per germline, CDR1 SQVTM and CDR2 ANQGSEA. CDR3 length equals 14 residues. The CDR3 loop is CSVDHTKTRETQYF. The CDR3 DNA sequence: TGCAGCGTTGACCACACAAAGACCCGGGAGACCCAGTACTTC.

The V gene is TRBV12-3 or TRBV12-4, the J gene TRBJ2-1; 9 nucleotides align to TRBD2. With V trimmed by 6 bases and J by 2 bases, 8 bases remained unmatched. CDR3 length: 16 amino acids. Here the CDR3 reads CASSTGLAKTYNEQFF. CDR3 DNA sequence: TGTGCCAGCAGCACCGGACTAGCGAAAACCTACAATGAGCAGTTCTTC.

The chain employs TRBV29-1 and TRBJ2-1, with 12 positions matching TRBD2. The CDR3 is 15 amino acids. CDR1 and CDR2 (germline): SQVTM, ANQGSEA. Germline trimming cut 5 bases from V and 4 bases from J; bases unmatched to any gene: 6. The CDR3 reads CSVPGLAGLYNEQFF. CDR3 DNA: TGCAGCGTTCCCGGACTAGCGGGACTATACAATGAGCAGTTCTTC.

This clonotype was detected a few times. The rearrangement uses TRBV3-1 and TRBJ1-2; the D is unclear. The germline V and J ends were trimmed by 4 bases and 1 base, with 10 bases remaining between them. CDR1 LGHDT and CDR2 YNNKEL come from the germline V gene (reference sequence). The CDR3 length is 14 residues. For the CDR3, the DNA is TGTGCCAGCAGCCCCCTGGGCCATAACTATGGCTACACCTTC. Translation gives CASSPLGHNYGYTF. Filled out from reference TRBV3-1 and TRBJ1-2, the complete variable domain reads DTAVSQTPKYLVTQMGNDKSIKCEQNLGHDTMYWYKQDSKKFLKIMFSYNNKELIINETVPNRFSPKSPDKAHLNLHINSLELGDSAVYFCASSPLGHNYGYTFGSGTRLTVV.

This clonotype was counted between two and nine times. The CDR3 protein is CSARDPSQGFNEQYF. The CDR3 nucleotides are TGCAGTGCTAGAGATCCATCTCAGGGGTTTAACGAGCAGTACTTC. The rearrangement joins TRBV20-1 to TRBJ2-7, with a weak D call TRBD1 (6 bases). V lost 0 bases and J lost 5, with 17 bases in between. This CDR3 is built from 15 residues. Germline assignment: CDR1 DFQATT and CDR2 SNEGSKA (reference sequence).

Many counts were recorded for this clonotype. V gene TRBV7-2 combines with J gene TRBJ2-5; TRBD1 agrees at 10 bases. Germline CDR1 and CDR2: SGHTA and FQGNSA. This CDR3 contains 16 residues. Trimming removed 1 base from V and 4 bases from J; junction bases left unmatched: 6. CDR3 protein: CASSLVGGQGTETQYF. The DNA of the CDR3 is TGTGCCAGCAGCTTAGTTGGGGGACAGGGGACAGAGACCCAGTACTTC.

The chain recombines TRBV12-3 or TRBV12-4 with TRBJ2-3, with 15 bases aligning to TRBD2. The trim removed 6 bases at V and 1 base at J, leaving 8 bases unmatched. CDR3 length: 18 amino acids. CDR3 amino acids: CASSPGTSGRRRTDTQYF. CDR3 nucleotide sequence: TGTGCCAGCAGCCCGGGGACTAGCGGGAGGAGACGCACAGATACGCAGTATTTT.

This chain uses TRBV2 with TRBJ1-3; no definite D call. This CDR3 contains 15 residues. With 2 bases removed from V and 3 bases from J, the gap between germline ends came to 11 bases. The V gene's germline CDR1 is SNHLY and CDR2 FYNNEI. The CDR3, as DNA: TGTGCCAGCAGTGAATGGGCAGGAGGTGGAAACACCATATATTTT. This sequence encodes CASSEWAGGGNTIYF. Filled out from reference TRBV2 and TRBJ1-3, the complete variable domain reads EPEVTQTPSHQVTQMGQEVILRCVPISNHLYFYWYRQILGQKVEFLVSFYNNEISEKSEIFDDQFSVERPDGSNFTLKIRSTKLEDSAMYFCASSEWAGGGNTIYFGEGSWLTVV.

This clonotype has at least ten counts. CDR3 sequence reads: CASSLNTVGNTEAFF. For the CDR3, the DNA is TGTGCCAGCAGCTTAAACACGGTGGGGAACACTGAAGCTTTCTTT. The V call is TRBV7-3, the J call TRBJ1-1, with D uncertain. Germline CDR1 and CDR2: SGHTA and FQGTGA. V shed 1 base and J shed 1 base, with 10 bases lying between them. The CDR3 is 15 amino acids.